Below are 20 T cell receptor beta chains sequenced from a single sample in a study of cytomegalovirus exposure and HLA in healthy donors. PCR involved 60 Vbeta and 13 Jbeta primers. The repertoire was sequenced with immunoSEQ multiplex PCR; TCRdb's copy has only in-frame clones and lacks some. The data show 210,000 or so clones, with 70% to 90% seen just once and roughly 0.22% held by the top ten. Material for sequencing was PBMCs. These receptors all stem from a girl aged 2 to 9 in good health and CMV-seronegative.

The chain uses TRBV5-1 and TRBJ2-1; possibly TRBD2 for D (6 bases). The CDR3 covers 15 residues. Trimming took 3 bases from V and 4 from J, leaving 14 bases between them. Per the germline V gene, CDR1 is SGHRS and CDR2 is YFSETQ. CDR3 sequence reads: CASSYTGSSYNEQFF. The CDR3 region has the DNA TGCGCCAGCAGCTATACCGGGAGCTCATACAATGAGCAGTTCTTC. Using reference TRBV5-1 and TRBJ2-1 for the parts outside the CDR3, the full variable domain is KAGVTQTPRYLIKTRGQQVTLSCSPISGHRSVSWYQQTPGQGLQFLFEYFSETQRNKGNFPGRFSGRQFSNSRSEMNVSTLELGDSALYLCASSYTGSSYNEQFFGPGTRLTVL.

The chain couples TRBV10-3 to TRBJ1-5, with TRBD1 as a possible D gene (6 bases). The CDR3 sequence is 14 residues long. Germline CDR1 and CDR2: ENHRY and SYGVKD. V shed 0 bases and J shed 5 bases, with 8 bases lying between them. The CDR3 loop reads CAISESKGDQPQHF. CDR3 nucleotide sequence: TGTGCCATCAGTGAGTCGAAGGGGGATCAGCCCCAGCATTTT.

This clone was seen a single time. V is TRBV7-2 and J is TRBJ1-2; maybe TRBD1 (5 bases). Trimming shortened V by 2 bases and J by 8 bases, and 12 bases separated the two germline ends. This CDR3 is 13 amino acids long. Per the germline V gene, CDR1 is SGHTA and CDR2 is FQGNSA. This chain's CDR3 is CASSLLAQGGYTF. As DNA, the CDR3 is TGTGCCAGCAGCTTATTGGCTCAGGGCGGCTACACCTTC.

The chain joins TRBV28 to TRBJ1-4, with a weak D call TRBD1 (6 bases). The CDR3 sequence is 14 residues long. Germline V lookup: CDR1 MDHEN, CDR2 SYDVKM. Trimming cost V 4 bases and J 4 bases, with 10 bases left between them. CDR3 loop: CASSSGTLNEKLFF. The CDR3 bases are TGTGCCAGCAGTTCCGGGACACTTAATGAAAAACTGTTTTTT.

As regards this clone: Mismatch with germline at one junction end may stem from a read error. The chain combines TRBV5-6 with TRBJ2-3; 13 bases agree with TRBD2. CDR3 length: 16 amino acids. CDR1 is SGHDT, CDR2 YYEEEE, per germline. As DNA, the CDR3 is TGTGCCAGCAGCTTTTGGACTAGCGGGAGCAAAGATACGCAGTATTTT. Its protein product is CASSFWTSGSKDTQYF.

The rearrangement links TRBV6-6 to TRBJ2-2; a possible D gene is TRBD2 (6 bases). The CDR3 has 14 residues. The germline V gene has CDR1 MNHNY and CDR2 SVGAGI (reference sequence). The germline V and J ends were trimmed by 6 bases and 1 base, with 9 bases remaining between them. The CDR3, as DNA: TGTGCCAGCAGGGGCGGGGAGAACACCGGGGAGCTGTTTTTT. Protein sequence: CASRGGENTGELFF.

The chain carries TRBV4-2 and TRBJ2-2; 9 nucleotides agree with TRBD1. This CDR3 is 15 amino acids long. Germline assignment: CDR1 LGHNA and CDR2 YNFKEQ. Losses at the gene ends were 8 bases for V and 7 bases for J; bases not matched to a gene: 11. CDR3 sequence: CASSRTGERIGELFF. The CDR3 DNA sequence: TGTGCCAGCTCACGGACAGGGGAAAGGATCGGGGAGCTGTTTTTT.

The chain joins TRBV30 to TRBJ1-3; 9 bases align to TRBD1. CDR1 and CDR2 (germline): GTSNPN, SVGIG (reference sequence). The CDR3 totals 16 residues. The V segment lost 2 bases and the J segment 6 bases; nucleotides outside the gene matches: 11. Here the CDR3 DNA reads TGTGCCTGGAGTTTTCGAACGGGACAGGGCTCAAACACCATATATTTT. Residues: CAWSFRTGQGSNTIYF.

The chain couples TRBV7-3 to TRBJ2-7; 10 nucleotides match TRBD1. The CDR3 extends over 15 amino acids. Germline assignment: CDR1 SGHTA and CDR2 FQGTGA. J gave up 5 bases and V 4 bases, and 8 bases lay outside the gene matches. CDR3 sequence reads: CASSSRDRGMHEQYF. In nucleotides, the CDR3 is TGTGCCAGCAGCTCCCGGGACAGGGGTATGCACGAGCAGTACTTC.

Here the CDR3 DNA reads TGTGCCAGCAGCCAAGCGAGACTGTTCTATGGCTACACCTTC. Translated, it gives CASSQARLFYGYTF. The chain is built from TRBV14 and TRBJ1-2; D is ambiguous. Trimming shortened V by 1 base and J by 4 bases, and 10 bases separated the two germline ends. This CDR3 region has 14 residues. The germline V gene encodes CDR1 SGHDN and CDR2 FVKESK. The full variable domain, with the rest looked up from reference TRBV14 and TRBJ1-2, is EAGVTQFPSHSVIEKGQTVTLRCDPISGHDNLYWYRRVMGKEIKFLLHFVKESKQDESGMPNNRFLAERTGGTYSTLKVQPAELEDSGVYFCASSQARLFYGYTFGSGTRLTVV.

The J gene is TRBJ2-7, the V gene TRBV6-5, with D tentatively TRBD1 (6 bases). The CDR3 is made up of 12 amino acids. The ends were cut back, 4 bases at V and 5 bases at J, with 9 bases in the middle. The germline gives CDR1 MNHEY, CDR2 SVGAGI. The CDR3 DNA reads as TGTGCCAGCAGTTCCAGGGGCCACGAGCAGTACTTC. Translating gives CASSSRGHEQYF.

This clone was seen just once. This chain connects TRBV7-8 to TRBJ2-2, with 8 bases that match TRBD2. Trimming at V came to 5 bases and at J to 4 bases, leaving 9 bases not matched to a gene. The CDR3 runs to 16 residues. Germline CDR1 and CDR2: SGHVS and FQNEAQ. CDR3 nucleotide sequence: TGTGCCAGCAGCCACAGGGCAACTAGCGGCACCGGGGAGCTGTTTTTT. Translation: CASSHRATSGTGELFF.

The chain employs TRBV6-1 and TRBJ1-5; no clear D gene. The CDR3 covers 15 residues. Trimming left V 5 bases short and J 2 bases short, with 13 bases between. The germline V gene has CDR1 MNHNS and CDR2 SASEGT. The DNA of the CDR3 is TGTGCCAGCAGTCCTGGGCCGTTGGGCAATCAGCCCCAGCATTTT. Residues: CASSPGPLGNQPQHF.

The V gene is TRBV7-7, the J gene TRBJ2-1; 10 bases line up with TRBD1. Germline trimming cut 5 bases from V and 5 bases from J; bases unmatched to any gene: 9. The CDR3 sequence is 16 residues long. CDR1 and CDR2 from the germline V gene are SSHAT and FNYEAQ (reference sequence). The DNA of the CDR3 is TGTGCCAGCAGCCAGACAGGGGGCATACGTAACAATGAGCAGTTCTTC. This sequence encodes CASSQTGGIRNNEQFF.

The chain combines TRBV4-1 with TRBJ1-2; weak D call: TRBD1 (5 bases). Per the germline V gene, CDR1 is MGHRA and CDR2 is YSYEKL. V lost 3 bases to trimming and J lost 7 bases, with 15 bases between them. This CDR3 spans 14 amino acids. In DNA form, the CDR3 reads TGCGCCAGCAGCCAGCCTCAGAACAGGCGTGGCTACACCTTC. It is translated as CASSQPQNRRGYTF.

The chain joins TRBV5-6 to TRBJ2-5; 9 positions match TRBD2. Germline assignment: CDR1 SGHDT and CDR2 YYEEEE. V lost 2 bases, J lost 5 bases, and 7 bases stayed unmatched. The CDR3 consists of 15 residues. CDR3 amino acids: CASSFSAGGRETQYF. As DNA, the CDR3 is TGTGCCAGCAGCTTTTCCGCGGGGGGGCGGGAGACCCAGTACTTC.

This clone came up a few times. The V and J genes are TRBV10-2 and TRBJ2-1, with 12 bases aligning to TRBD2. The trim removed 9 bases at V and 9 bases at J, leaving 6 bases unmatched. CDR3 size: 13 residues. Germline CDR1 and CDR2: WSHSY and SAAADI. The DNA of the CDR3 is TGCGCCAGTCGACTAGCGGGAGAACTTGAGCAGTTCTTC. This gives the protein CASRLAGELEQFF.

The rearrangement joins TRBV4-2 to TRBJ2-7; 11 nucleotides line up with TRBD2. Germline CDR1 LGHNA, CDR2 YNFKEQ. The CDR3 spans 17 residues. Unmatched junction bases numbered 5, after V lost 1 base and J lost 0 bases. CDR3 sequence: CASSQGPGLADSYEQYF. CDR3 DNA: TGTGCCAGCAGCCAAGGACCGGGACTAGCGGACTCCTACGAGCAGTACTTC.

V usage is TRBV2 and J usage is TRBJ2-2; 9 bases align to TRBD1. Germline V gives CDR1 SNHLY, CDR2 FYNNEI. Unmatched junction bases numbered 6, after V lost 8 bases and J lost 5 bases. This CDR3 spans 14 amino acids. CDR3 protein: CASGQGIRTGELFF. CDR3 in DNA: TGTGCCAGCGGACAGGGGATAAGGACCGGGGAGCTGTTTTTT.

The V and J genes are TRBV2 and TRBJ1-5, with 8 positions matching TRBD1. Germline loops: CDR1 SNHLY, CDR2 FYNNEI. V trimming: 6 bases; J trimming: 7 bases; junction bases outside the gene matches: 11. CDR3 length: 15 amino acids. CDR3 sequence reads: CASRYPGQEGQPQHF. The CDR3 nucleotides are TGTGCCAGCAGGTACCCGGGACAGGAAGGCCAGCCCCAGCATTTT.